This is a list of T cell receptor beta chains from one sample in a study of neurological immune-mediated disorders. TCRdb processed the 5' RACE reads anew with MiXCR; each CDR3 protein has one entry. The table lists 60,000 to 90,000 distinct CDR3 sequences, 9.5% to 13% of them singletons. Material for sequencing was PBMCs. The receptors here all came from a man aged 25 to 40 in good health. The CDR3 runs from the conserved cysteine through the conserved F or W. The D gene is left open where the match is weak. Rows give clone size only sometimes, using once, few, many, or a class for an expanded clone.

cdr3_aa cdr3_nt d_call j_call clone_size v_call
CASSFAGPIQNTEAFF TGCGCCAGCAGCTTCGCGGGACCGATACAGAACACTGAAGCTTTCTTT . TRBJ1-1 many TRBV5-1
CASSPAFNNEQFF TGTGCCAGCAGTCCCGCGTTTAACAATGAGCAGTTCTTC . TRBJ2-1 many TRBV27
CASSPRLADYNEQFF TGTGCCAGCAGCCCCAGACTAGCGGACTACAATGAGCAGTTCTTC TRBD2 TRBJ2-1 many TRBV9
CAYRKAVTDTQYF TGTGCCTACCGGAAAGCGGTCACAGATACGCAGTATTTT . TRBJ2-3 many TRBV30
CASSLQASGSSYEQYF TGCGCCAGCAGCTTACAGGCTAGCGGAAGCTCCTACGAGCAGTACTTC TRBD2 TRBJ2-7 . TRBV5-1
CASSHSDEQYF TGTGCCAGCAGCCATTCAGACGAGCAGTACTTC . TRBJ2-7 many TRBV3-1
CASSFWTGASSGANVLTF TGTGCCAGCAGCTTCTGGACAGGGGCCAGCTCTGGGGCCAACGTCCTGACTTTC TRBD1 TRBJ2-6 . TRBV13
CASSQDRGLRKFF TGTGCCAGCAGCCAAGATCGGGGGTTAAGGAAGTTCTTC . TRBJ2-1 many TRBV14
CASARGSLNYEQYF TGTGCCAGCGCCCGGGGTTCACTAAATTACGAGCAGTACTTC . TRBJ2-7 . TRBV25-1
CASSPRTSGTLGEQFF TGTGCCAGCAGCCCCCGGACTAGCGGTACACTCGGTGAGCAGTTCTTC TRBD2 TRBJ2-1 many TRBV28
CATSRDRAGWIDSGNTIYF TGTGCCACCAGCAGAGATAGGGCAGGATGGATAGACTCTGGAAACACCATATATTTT . TRBJ1-3 many TRBV15
CSVMGTSGTSSYEQYF TGCAGTGTTATGGGGACTAGCGGGACGAGCTCCTACGAGCAGTACTTC TRBD2 TRBJ2-7 many TRBV20-1
CASSESRDQETQYF TGTGCCAGCAGTGAATCAAGAGACCAAGAGACCCAGTACTTC . TRBJ2-5 many TRBV25-1
CASGSTGTNTEAFF TGCGCCAGCGGCTCGACAGGGACCAACACTGAAGCTTTCTTT TRBD1 TRBJ1-1 many TRBV5-1
CASSPELDISYEQYF TGTGCCAGCAGTCCTGAGTTGGACATCTCCTACGAGCAGTACTTC . TRBJ2-7 many TRBV6-5
CATSMDSYRDQPQHF TGTGCCACCAGCATGGACTCTTATAGGGATCAGCCCCAGCATTTT . TRBJ1-5 many TRBV15
CSVQPAPGLAGGAYEQYF TGCAGCGTCCAACCCGCCCCGGGACTAGCGGGAGGGGCCTACGAGCAGTACTTC TRBD2 TRBJ2-7 many TRBV29-1
CSVRLAGGSTDTQYF TGCAGCGTCAGACTAGCGGGAGGAAGCACAGATACGCAGTATTTT TRBD2 TRBJ2-3 many TRBV29-1
CSANMRGRSYNEQFF TGCAGTGCCAATATGCGCGGGAGGTCCTACAATGAGCAGTTCTTC TRBD2 TRBJ2-1 many TRBV20-1
CATSMGTVNTEAFF TGTGCCACCAGCATGGGGACAGTCAACACTGAAGCTTTCTTT TRBD1 TRBJ1-1 many TRBV15
CSARGLAGPQDTQYF TGCAGTGCTAGGGGACTAGCGGGACCCCAGGATACGCAGTATTTT TRBD2 TRBJ2-3 many TRBV20-1
CATSDRLLAGVSNEQFF TGTGCCACCAGTGATCGCCTTCTAGCGGGAGTATCGAATGAGCAGTTCTTC TRBD2 TRBJ2-1 many TRBV24-1
CASSLLTGVDEQFF TGTGCCAGCAGTTTATTGACAGGGGTGGATGAGCAGTTCTTC TRBD1 TRBJ2-1 many TRBV12-3/TRBV12-4
CASASLRDGYYEQYF TGTGCCAGCGCTAGCCTCCGGGACGGCTACTACGAGCAGTACTTC . TRBJ2-7 many TRBV6-8
CASIPEAGELFF TGTGCCAGCATCCCAGAAGCCGGGGAGCTGTTTTTT . TRBJ2-2 many TRBV12-3/TRBV12-4
CSAVQGMETQYF TGCAGTGCCGTACAGGGTATGGAGACCCAGTACTTC . TRBJ2-5 many TRBV20-1
CARRRAGGIYEQYF TGTGCCCGACGTCGGGCAGGGGGCATCTACGAGCAGTACTTC TRBD1 TRBJ2-7 many TRBV6-6
CASSLLLHEQFF TGTGCCAGCAGCTTACTGCTTCATGAGCAGTTCTTC . TRBJ2-1 many TRBV7-8